These 9 T cell receptor beta chains were sequenced from one sample in a study of cytomegalovirus exposure and HLA in healthy donors. Data came from immunoSEQ multiplex PCR; TCRdb stores just in-frame clones and leaves some out. The sample has some 100,000 clones, about 83% seen once. The specimen sequenced was PBMCs. The receptor source for this set is a man between 18 and 35 years old in good health and CMV-seronegative.

The chain links TRBV7-8 to TRBJ2-7, with TRBD2 matching over 9 bases. Losses at the gene ends were 0 bases for V and 2 bases for J; bases not matched to a gene: 14. The germline CDR1 and CDR2 sequences are SGHVS and FQNEAQ. The CDR3 spans 19 residues. The CDR3 DNA reads as TGTGCCAGCAGCTTAGCCGTCGCTAGCGGGGTTCCACCCACCTACGAGCAGTACTTC. Its translation: CASSLAVASGVPPTYEQYF.

This clone was detected a few times. The rearrangement joins TRBV6-5 to TRBJ1-3; D perhaps matches TRBD1 (6 bases). Trimming removed 4 bases from V and 2 bases from J, with 12 bases in between. The CDR3 length is 15 residues. CDR1 and CDR2 from the germline V gene are MNHEY and SVGAGI. The CDR3 DNA is TGTGCCAGCAGTTGGGCAGGGGAGACTGGAAACACCATATATTTT. Translation: CASSWAGETGNTIYF.

The chain joins TRBV27 to TRBJ1-1; TRBD1 matches at 8 bases. Germline V lookup: CDR1 MNHEY, CDR2 SMNVEV (reference sequence). V lost 4 bases to trimming and J lost 7 bases; unmatched junction nucleotides: 2. CDR3 length: 12 residues. CDR3 nucleotide sequence: TGTGCCAGCAGTTCCAGGGGGCTTGAAGCTTTCTTT. Translated, it gives CASSSRGLEAFF.

The chain employs TRBV2 and TRBJ2-3, with D perhaps matching TRBD1 (6 bases). There are 16 residues in the CDR3. Germline loops: CDR1 SNHLY, CDR2 FYNNEI. Trimming removed 1 base from V and 2 bases from J, with 13 bases in between. This CDR3 reads CASSEGGQSTTDTQYF. In DNA form, the CDR3 reads TGTGCCAGCAGTGAAGGAGGACAGTCCACCACAGATACGCAGTATTTT.

The CDR3 nucleotides are TGTGCCAGCACGGGACAGGGGAATCAGCCCCAGCATTTT. Protein product: CASTGQGNQPQHF. The rearrangement links TRBV6-1 to TRBJ1-5; 10 bases match TRBD1. The junction had 1 base not matched to a gene; V was cut back by 7 bases and J by 4 bases. This CDR3 contains 13 residues. The germline V gene encodes CDR1 MNHNS and CDR2 SASEGT.

J is TRBJ2-5 and V is TRBV19; 9 bases are a match to TRBD1. Germline CDR1 reads LNHDA; CDR2 reads SQIVND (reference sequence). The CDR3 covers 15 residues. V trimming: 1 base; J trimming: 0 bases; junction bases outside the gene matches: 0. CDR3: CASSIGTGDQETQYF. CDR3 bases: TGTGCCAGTAGTATAGGGACAGGGGACCAAGAGACCCAGTACTTC. Filled out from reference TRBV19 and TRBJ2-5, the complete variable domain reads DGGITQSPKYLFRKEGQNVTLSCEQNLNHDAMYWYRQDPGQGLRLIYYSQIVNDFQKGDIAEGYSVSREKKESFPLTVTSAQKNPTAFYLCASSIGTGDQETQYFGPGTRLLVL.

The chain has TRBV30 and TRBJ1-4; TRBD1 aligns across 7 bases. The V and J ends lost 0 bases and 4 bases, in that order; junction bases with no gene match: 11. Germline CDR1 GTSNPN, CDR2 SVGIG (reference sequence). CDR3 length: 17 amino acids. CDR3 bases: TGTGCCTGGAGTGTACCCGGGACAGAACGGCTTAATGAAAAACTGTTTTTT. This encodes CAWSVPGTERLNEKLFF.

This clone came up a few times. The gene calls are TRBV7-9 and TRBJ2-2; 8 bases match TRBD2. Germline V gene sequence: CDR1 SEHNR, CDR2 FQNEAQ (reference sequence). V lost 5 bases, J lost 4 bases, and 9 bases stayed unmatched. This CDR3 has 16 residues. CDR3 sequence: CASSLTGTRGTGELFF. The DNA for the CDR3 is TGTGCCAGCAGCCTAACCGGGACTAGGGGCACCGGGGAGCTGTTTTTT. Based on the CDR3 plus reference TRBV7-9 and TRBJ2-2, the full variable domain is DTGVSQNPRHKITKRGQNVTFRCDPISEHNRLYWYRQTLGQGPEFLTYFQNEAQLEKSRLLSDRFSAERPKGSFSTLEIQRTEQGDSAMYLCASSLTGTRGTGELFFGEGSRLTVL.

The rearrangement joins TRBV5-1 to TRBJ1-6; TRBD1 is a possible D gene (5 bases). Per germline, CDR1 SGHRS and CDR2 YFSETQ. The CDR3 has 17 amino acids. Trimming shortened V by 0 bases and J by 3 bases, and 13 bases separated the two germline ends. CDR3 region: CASSLEVTEVYNSPLHF. The CDR3 region has the DNA TGCGCCAGCAGCTTGGAGGTGACAGAAGTCTATAATTCACCCCTCCACTTT.